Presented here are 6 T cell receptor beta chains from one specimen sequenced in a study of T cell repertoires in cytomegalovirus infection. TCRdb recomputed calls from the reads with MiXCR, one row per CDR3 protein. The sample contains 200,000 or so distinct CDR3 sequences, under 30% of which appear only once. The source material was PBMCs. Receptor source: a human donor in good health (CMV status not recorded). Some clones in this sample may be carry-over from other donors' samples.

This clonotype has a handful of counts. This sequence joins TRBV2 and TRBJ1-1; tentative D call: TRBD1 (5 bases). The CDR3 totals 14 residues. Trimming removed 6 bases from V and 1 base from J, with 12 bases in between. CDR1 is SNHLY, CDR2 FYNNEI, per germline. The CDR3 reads CASRGPGGNTEAFF. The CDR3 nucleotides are TGTGCCAGCAGGGGACCGGGTGGGAACACTGAAGCTTTCTTT.

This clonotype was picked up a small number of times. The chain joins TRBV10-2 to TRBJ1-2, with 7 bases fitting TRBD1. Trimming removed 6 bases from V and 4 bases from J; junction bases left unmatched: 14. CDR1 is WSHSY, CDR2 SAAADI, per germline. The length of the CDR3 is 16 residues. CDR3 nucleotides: TGCGCCAGCAGCCCGGGCAGGAGGGGGCGAAGCTATGGCTACACCTTC. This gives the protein CASSPGRRGRSYGYTF.

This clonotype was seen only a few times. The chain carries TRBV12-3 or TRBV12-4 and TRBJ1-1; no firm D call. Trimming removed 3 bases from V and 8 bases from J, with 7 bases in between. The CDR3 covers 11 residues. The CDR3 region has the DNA TGTGCCAGCAGTTTGGCAGCCGAAGCTTTCTTT. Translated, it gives CASSLAAEAFF.

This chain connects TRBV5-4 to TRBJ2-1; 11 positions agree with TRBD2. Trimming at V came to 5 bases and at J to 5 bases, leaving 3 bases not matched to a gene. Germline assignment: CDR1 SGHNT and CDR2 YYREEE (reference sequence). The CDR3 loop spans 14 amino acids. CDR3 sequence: CASRGLAANNEQFF. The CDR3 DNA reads TGTGCCAGCAGGGGACTAGCGGCCAACAATGAGCAGTTCTTC.

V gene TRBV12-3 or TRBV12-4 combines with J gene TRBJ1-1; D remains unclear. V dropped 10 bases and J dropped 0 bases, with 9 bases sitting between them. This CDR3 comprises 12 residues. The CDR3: CATKSMNTEAFF. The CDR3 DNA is TGTGCCACCAAGTCCATGAACACTGAAGCTTTCTTT.

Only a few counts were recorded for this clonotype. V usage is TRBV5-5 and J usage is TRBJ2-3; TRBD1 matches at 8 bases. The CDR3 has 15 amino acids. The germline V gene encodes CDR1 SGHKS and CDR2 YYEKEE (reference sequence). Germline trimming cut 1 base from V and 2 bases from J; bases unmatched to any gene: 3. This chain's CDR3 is CASSLWDRLTDTQYF. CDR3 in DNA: TGTGCCAGCAGCTTGTGGGACAGGCTCACAGATACGCAGTATTTT.